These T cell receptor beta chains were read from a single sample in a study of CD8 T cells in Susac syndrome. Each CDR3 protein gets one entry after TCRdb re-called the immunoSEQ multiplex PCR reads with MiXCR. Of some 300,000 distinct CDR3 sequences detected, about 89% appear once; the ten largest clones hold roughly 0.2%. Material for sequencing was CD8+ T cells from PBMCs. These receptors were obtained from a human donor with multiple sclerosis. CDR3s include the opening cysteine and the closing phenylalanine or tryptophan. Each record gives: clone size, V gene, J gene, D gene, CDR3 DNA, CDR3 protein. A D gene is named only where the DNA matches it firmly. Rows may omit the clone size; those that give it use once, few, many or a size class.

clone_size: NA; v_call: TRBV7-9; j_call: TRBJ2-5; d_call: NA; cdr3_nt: TGTGCCAGCAGCTTAGTGGCAGGCCCGTACCAAGAGACCCAGTACTTC; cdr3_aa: CASSLVAGPYQETQYF
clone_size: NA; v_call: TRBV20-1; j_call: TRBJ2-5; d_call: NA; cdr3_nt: TGCAGTGCACCCCCCGAAGGGGCTCCGTACCAAGAGACCCAGTACTTC; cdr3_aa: CSAPPEGAPYQETQYF
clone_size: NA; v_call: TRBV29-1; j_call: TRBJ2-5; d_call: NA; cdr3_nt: TGCAGCGTTGAATGGTCGCAAGAGACCCAGTACTTC; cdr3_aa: CSVEWSQETQYF
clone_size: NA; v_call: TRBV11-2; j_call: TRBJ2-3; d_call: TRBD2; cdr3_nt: TGTGCCAGCAGCGTTAGCGGGAGAATGATTGATACGCAGTATTTT; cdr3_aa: CASSVSGRMIDTQYF
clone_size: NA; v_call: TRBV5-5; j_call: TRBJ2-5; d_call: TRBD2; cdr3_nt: TGTGCCAGCAGCTTAGGAACGGGAGGGAGGAAAGAGACCCAGTACTTC; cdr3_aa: CASSLGTGGRKETQYF
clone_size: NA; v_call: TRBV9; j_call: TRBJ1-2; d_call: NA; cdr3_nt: TGTGCCAGCAGCGGGGCAGAGTTTAACTATGGCTACACCTTC; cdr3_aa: CASSGAEFNYGYTF
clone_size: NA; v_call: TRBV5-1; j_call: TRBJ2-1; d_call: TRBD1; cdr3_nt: TGCGCCAGCAGCTTGGGGCAGGGGGATGTAAATGAGCAGTTCTTC; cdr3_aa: CASSLGQGDVNEQFF
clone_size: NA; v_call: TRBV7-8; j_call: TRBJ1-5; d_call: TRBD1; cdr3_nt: TGTGCCAGCAGCTTAGAACAGGGGGGTAGCAATCAGCCCCAGCATTTT; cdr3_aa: CASSLEQGGSNQPQHF
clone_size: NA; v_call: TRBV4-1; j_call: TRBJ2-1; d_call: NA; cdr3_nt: TGCGCCAGCAGCCTTAGCAGGGGCGATGAGCAGTTCTTC; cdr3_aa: CASSLSRGDEQFF
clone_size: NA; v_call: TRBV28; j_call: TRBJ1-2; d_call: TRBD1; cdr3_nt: TGTGCCAGCAGTTTATCCGGGACAGGGGCGAAAGACTTCTATGGCTACACCTTC; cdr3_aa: CASSLSGTGAKDFYGYTF
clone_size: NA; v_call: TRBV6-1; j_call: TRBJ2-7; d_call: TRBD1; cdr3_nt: TGTGCCAGCACCTGGGACAGGGAAACTGGATCCTACGAGCAGTACTTC; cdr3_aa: CASTWDRETGSYEQYF
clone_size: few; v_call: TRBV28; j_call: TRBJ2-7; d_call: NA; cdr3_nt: TGTGCCAGCAGACACCAGGGCGCGTCCTACGAGCAGTACTTC; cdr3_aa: CASRHQGASYEQYF
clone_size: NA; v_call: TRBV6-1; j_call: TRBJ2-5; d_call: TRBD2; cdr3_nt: TGTGCCAGTCAAACCCTAGCGGGAGGAGGGGAGACCCAGTACTTC; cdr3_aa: CASQTLAGGGETQYF
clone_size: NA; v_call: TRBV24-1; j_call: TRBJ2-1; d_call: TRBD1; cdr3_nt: TGTGCCACCAGTGATAGGACAGGGTTTGGTGAGCAGTTCTTC; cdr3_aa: CATSDRTGFGEQFF
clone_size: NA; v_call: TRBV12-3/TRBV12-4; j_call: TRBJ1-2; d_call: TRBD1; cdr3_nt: TGTGCCAGCAGTTTTACAGGGGTCCATGGCTACACCTTC; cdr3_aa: CASSFTGVHGYTF
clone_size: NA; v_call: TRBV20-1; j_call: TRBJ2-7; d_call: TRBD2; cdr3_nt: TGCAGTGCCGGAGGAACTAGCGGGAGGTACCCGTCCTACGAGCAGTACTTC; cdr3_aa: CSAGGTSGRYPSYEQYF
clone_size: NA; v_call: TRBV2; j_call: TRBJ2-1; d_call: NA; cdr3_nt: TGTGCCAGCAGTGAAGTTGGGGCGGGATCCTACAATGAGCAGTTCTTC; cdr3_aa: CASSEVGAGSYNEQFF
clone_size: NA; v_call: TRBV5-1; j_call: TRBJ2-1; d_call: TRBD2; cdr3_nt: TGCGCCAGCAGCGCGACTAGCGGGGAGTACAATGAGCAGTTCTTC; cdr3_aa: CASSATSGEYNEQFF
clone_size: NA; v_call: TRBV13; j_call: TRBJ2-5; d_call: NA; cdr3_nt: TGTGCCAGCAGCTTTGAACAGGGTGAAGAGACCCAGTACTTC; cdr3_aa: CASSFEQGEETQYF
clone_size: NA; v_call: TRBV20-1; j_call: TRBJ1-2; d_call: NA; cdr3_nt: TGCAGTGCTAGAGACTACAGGGACGAGGTATATGGCTACACCTTC; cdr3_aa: CSARDYRDEVYGYTF
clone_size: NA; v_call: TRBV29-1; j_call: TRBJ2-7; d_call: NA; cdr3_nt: TGCAGCGTTGGCTCCTCGGAGGGCTACGAGCAGTACTTC; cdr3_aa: CSVGSSEGYEQYF
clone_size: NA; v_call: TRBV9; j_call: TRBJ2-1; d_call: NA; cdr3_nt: TGTGCCAGCAGCGTAGATGGGAGGCCTTACAACAATGAGCAGTTCTTC; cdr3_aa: CASSVDGRPYNNEQFF
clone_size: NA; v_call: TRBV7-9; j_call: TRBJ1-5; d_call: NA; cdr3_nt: TGTGCCAGCAGCCGAGGGGCGAGCAATCAGCCCCAGCATTTT; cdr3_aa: CASSRGASNQPQHF
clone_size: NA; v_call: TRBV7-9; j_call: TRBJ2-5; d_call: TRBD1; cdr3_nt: TGTGCCAGCAGCCCGTCCGACAGGGACCATAAGACCCAGTACTTC; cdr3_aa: CASSPSDRDHKTQYF
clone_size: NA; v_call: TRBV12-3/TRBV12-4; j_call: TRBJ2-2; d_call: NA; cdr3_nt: TGTGCCAGCAGCTCCCTCGCAGGGGTTGGCACCGGGGAGCTGTTTTTT; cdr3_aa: CASSSLAGVGTGELFF
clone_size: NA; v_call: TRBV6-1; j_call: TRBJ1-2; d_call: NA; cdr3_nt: TGTGCCAGCAGTGGTCCGGACGGGGCCGTGGAAGGCTACACCTTC; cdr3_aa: CASSGPDGAVEGYTF
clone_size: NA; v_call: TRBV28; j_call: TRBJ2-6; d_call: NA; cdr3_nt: TGTGCCAGCAGTCCCATTAACTCTGGGGCCAACGTCCTGACTTTC; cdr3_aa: CASSPINSGANVLTF
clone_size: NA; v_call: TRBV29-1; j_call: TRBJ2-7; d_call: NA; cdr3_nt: TGCAGCGTAACCATTGACTACGAGCAGTACTTC; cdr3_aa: CSVTIDYEQYF
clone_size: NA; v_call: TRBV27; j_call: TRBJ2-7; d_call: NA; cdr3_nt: TGTGCCAGCAGTTTAGGACAGAAATACGAGCAGTACTTC; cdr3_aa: CASSLGQKYEQYF